This TCR beta chain was sequenced in a study of blood T cells in healthy people across ages. Trimming took 0 bases from V and 11 from J; bases not matched to a gene: 9. The CDR3 consists of 14 residues. It was with a sample-barcoded 5' primer and a J-beta primer mix that a second PCR of roughly 7 to 12 cycles was run. MiXCR, applied by TCRdb to the 5' RACE reads, yields one record per CDR3 protein. The data hold roughly 1,500,000 distinct CDR3 sequences, with about 35% observed a single time. The sample consisted of blood. The receptor was derived from a woman aged 30 to 39 in good health. The rearrangement joins TRBV12-3 or TRBV12-4 to TRBJ2-5; 7 positions match TRBD2. CDR3 DNA sequence: TGTGCCAGCAGTTTAGCGGGAGGGCACAATGAGCAGTACTTC. This gives the protein CASSLAGGHNEQYF.